A single sample gave rise to the 18 T cell receptor beta chains below, sequenced in a study of blood T cell repertoires in COVID-19. Data came from immunoSEQ multiplex PCR; TCRdb stores just in-frame clones and leaves some out. Of some 250,000 clones in the sample, about 83% are singletons; the top ten hold roughly 8.8%. Sequencing was performed on peripheral blood. Every receptor here comes from a middle-aged man with active or convalescent COVID-19.

The rearrangement joins TRBV27 to TRBJ2-7; D is possibly TRBD2 (6 bases). Germline assignment: CDR1 MNHEY and CDR2 SMNVEV (reference sequence). CDR3 size: 14 residues. Trimming cost V 6 bases and J 5 bases, with 17 bases left between them. The CDR3, as DNA: TGTGCCAGCAGGGAATTGGGACTTCCCAACGAGCAGTACTTC. It specifies CASRELGLPNEQYF.

This clone came up once. This chain joins TRBV7-9 and TRBJ1-1; perhaps TRBD1 as D (6 bases). There are 17 residues in the CDR3. CDR1 and CDR2 from the germline V gene are SEHNR and FQNEAQ (reference sequence). Between the trimmed V and J ends, which lost 1 base and 3 bases, there was a span of 18 bases. CDR3 nucleotide sequence: TGTGCCAGCAGCTTAGGGGCAGGCAGGGGTGGGTACACTGAAGCTTTCTTT. Its translation: CASSLGAGRGGYTEAFF. Supplemented by reference TRBV7-9 and TRBJ1-1, the full variable domain reads DTGVSQNPRHKITKRGQNVTFRCDPISEHNRLYWYRQTLGQGPEFLTYFQNEAQLEKSRLLSDRFSAERPKGSFSTLEIQRTEQGDSAMYLCASSLGAGRGGYTEAFFGQGTRLTVV.

V gene TRBV7-2 combines with J gene TRBJ1-6, with D uncertain. Trimming pared 1 base from V and 6 bases from J, leaving 10 bases between. There are 15 residues in the CDR3. In germline, CDR1 is SGHTA, CDR2 FQGNSA. CDR3 residues: CASSLGGLLNSPLHF. CDR3 nucleotide sequence: TGTGCCAGCAGCTTAGGTGGACTTCTTAATTCACCCCTCCACTTT.

The chain has TRBV3-1 (or the pseudogene TRBV3-2) and TRBJ1-5, with no clear D. V dropped 3 bases and J dropped 3 bases, with 9 bases sitting between them. This CDR3 has 14 amino acids. Germline CDR1 reads LGHDT; CDR2 reads YNNKEL (reference sequence). Here the CDR3 reads CASSHGLFNQPQHF. The CDR3 DNA follows: TGTGCCAGCAGCCACGGACTTTTCAATCAGCCCCAGCATTTT.

The chain carries TRBV28 and TRBJ1-2; D possibly corresponds to TRBD1 (5 bases). V lost 6 bases and J 6 bases, leaving 14 bases between the germline ends. The CDR3 spans 13 residues. Germline loops: CDR1 MDHEN, CDR2 SYDVKM. CDR3 sequence reads: CASSTTGEHGYTF. The CDR3 bases are TGTGCCAGCAGCACTACAGGAGAGCATGGCTACACCTTC.

This chain links TRBV7-9 with TRBJ2-7; 9 bases agree with TRBD1. The CDR3 length is 15 residues. The germline V gene has CDR1 SEHNR and CDR2 FQNEAQ (reference sequence). The V segment lost 4 bases and the J segment 3 bases; nucleotides outside the gene matches: 7. DNA for the CDR3: TGTGCCAGCAGCTGGGAGGGGACAGGGAGCTACGAGCAGTACTTC. Protein product: CASSWEGTGSYEQYF.

The CDR3 is CASSLEGGAGSPLHF. For the CDR3, the DNA is TGTGCCAGCAGCTTAGAGGGAGGGGCCGGTTCACCCCTCCACTTT. The chain uses TRBV11-2 and TRBJ1-6, with a possible D match to TRBD1 (5 bases). This CDR3 has 15 amino acids. Germline V gene sequence: CDR1 SGHAT, CDR2 FQNNGV. With 0 bases removed from V and 9 bases from J, the gap between germline ends came to 12 bases. The variable domain in full, with the rest retrieved from reference TRBV11-2 and TRBJ1-6, is EAGVAQSPRYKIIEKRQSVAFWCNPISGHATLYWYQQILGQGPKLLIQFQNNGVVDDSQLPKDRFSAERLKGVDSTLKIQPAKLEDSAVYLCASSLEGGAGSPLHFGNGTRLTVT.

The CDR3: CASSLSSGPTSEQFF. DNA for the CDR3: TGTGCCAGCTCACTCTCTAGCGGCCCCACTTCTGAGCAGTTCTTC. The chain uses TRBV18 and TRBJ2-1; 7 nucleotides agree with TRBD2. Germline V gene lookup returns CDR1 KGHSH and CDR2 LQKENI. V shed 4 bases and J 9 bases; nucleotides not matched to a gene: 12. This CDR3 has 15 residues. Based on the CDR3 plus reference TRBV18 and TRBJ2-1, the full variable domain is NAGVMQNPRHLVRRRGQEARLRCSPMKGHSHVYWYRQLPEEGLKFMVYLQKENIIDESGMPKERFSAEFPKEGPSILRIQQVVRGDSAAYFCASSLSSGPTSEQFFGPGTRLTVL.

The V gene is TRBV28, the J gene TRBJ2-5; tentatively, D is TRBD1 (6 bases). From germline, CDR1 is MDHEN and CDR2 SYDVKM. This CDR3 has 14 residues. Trimming stripped 6 bases from V and 2 bases from J, with 13 bases between. The CDR3 is CASSTQGGQETQYF. CDR3 nucleotide sequence: TGTGCCAGCAGCACACAGGGCGGGCAAGAGACCCAGTACTTC.

The genes are TRBV7-2 and TRBJ1-5; D possibly corresponds to TRBD1 (5 bases). The CDR3 is 15 residues long. Germline CDR1 is SGHTA and CDR2 is FQGNSA. V was shortened by 4 bases and J by 4 bases, with 14 bases between the two germline ends. CDR3 protein: CASSSSGAGNQPQHF. CDR3 DNA sequence: TGTGCCAGCAGCTCCAGTGGGGCGGGAAATCAGCCCCAGCATTTT.

This clone was counted between two and nine times. The rearrangement links TRBV3-1 (or the pseudogene TRBV3-2) to TRBJ1-2; TRBD1 is a possible D gene (5 bases). CDR3 size: 16 residues. The V gene's germline CDR1 is LGHDT and CDR2 YNNKEL (reference sequence). V dropped 0 bases and J dropped 0 bases, with 11 bases sitting between them. The CDR3 DNA reads TGTGCCAGCAGCCAAGATTGGGGGGGATCTAACTATGGCTACACCTTC. Protein product: CASSQDWGGSNYGYTF.

The count of this clone is one. This chain links TRBV5-1 with TRBJ2-7; a weak D match, TRBD2 (6 bases). Deletions cut 2 bases from V and 4 bases from J, with 13 bases between. The CDR3 has 14 amino acids. Per germline, CDR1 SGHRS and CDR2 YFSETQ. Written as DNA, the CDR3 is TGCGCCAGCAGCTTAGCTAGCGCCAATTACGAGCAGTACTTC. This sequence encodes CASSLASANYEQYF.

The V gene is TRBV19, the J gene TRBJ2-1; TRBD2 matches 14 bases. This CDR3 has 16 amino acids. V dropped 5 bases and J dropped 5; count of bases not matched to a gene: 5. CDR1 and CDR2 from the germline V gene are LNHDA and SQIVND (reference sequence). In DNA form, the CDR3 reads TGTGCCAGTAGTGACCGGGGACTAGCGGGAGACAATGAGCAGTTCTTC. This codes for CASSDRGLAGDNEQFF.

The chain has TRBV10-1 and TRBJ1-6; tentatively, D is TRBD1 (6 bases). The V gene lost 8 bases and the J gene lost 8 bases, with 10 bases spanning the gap. The CDR3 contains 12 residues. Per the germline V gene, CDR1 is WNHNN and CDR2 is SYGVQD (reference sequence). The CDR3 bases are TGCGCCAGCGGGAACAGGGATTCACCCCTCCACTTT. Residues: CASGNRDSPLHF.

V usage is TRBV21-1 and J usage is TRBJ1-2. TRBV21-1 is a documented pseudogene. The CDR3 loop spans 11 amino acids. The CDR3 sequence is CASSRLRGYTF. Here the CDR3 DNA reads TGTGCCAGCAGCAGACTAAGGGGCTACACCTTC.

This chain uses TRBV18 with TRBJ1-1, with D maybe TRBD1 (5 bases). From germline, CDR1 is KGHSH and CDR2 LQKENI. The CDR3 is 11 amino acids. Trimming took off 2 bases at V and 14 bases at J, with 12 bases between the two ends. DNA for the CDR3: TGTGCCAGCTCACCAGACAGTGGCTCATTCTTT. This encodes CASSPDSGSFF.

V gene TRBV25-1 combines with J gene TRBJ2-7, with D possibly matching TRBD1 (6 bases). Between the trimmed V and J ends, which lost 3 bases and 5 bases, there was a span of 11 bases. There are 13 residues in the CDR3. The germline CDR1 and CDR2 sequences are MGHDK and SYGVNS. CDR3 residues: CASSDYTGHEQYF. The CDR3 DNA follows: TGTGCCAGCAGTGACTATACAGGGCACGAGCAGTACTTC.

The V and J genes are TRBV5-6 and TRBJ2-7; TRBD1 matches 10 bases. The ends lost 4 bases at V and 0 bases at J; junction bases unmatched: 13. CDR3 length equals 18 residues. Looked up from germline, CDR1 is SGHDT and CDR2 is YYEEEE. The CDR3 DNA reads as TGTGCCAGCAGCCCAGGACAGGGGGAAACCCTCCTCTCCTACGAGCAGTACTTC. It translates to CASSPGQGETLLSYEQYF.